Detailed here is one T cell receptor (beta chain). Its target is not known. A much larger clone differs by one base, so this may be a read error. Amplified TCR beta CDR3 regions came from RNA transcripts. The HTBI primer set drove a first-round RT-PCR of the TCR CDR3. TCRdb ran MiXCR on the multiplex PCR reads and lists one entry per CDR3 protein. The sample has some 570,000 distinct CDR3 sequences, more than 13% seen once. The germline gives CDR1 SQVTM, CDR2 ANQGSEA. Trimming stripped 3 bases from V and 10 bases from J, with 15 bases between. The CDR3 sequence is 12 residues long. The data stem from a study of T cells in Graves' hyperthyroidism and ophthalmopathy. Findings and caveats of the study: For ophthalmopathy, model prediction preceded onset by a median around six months.

Lactation, pregnancy, other autoimmune disease or uncontrolled infection led to exclusion of patients. The chain employs TRBV29-1 and TRBJ1-1; the D is unclear. This clonotype was sampled from a woman in her late teens or twenties with Graves' ophthalmopathy. Specimen: blood. The CDR3 DNA is TGCAGCGTTGAGGTGCGTTCCTGCCGAGCTTTCTTT. This sequence encodes CSVEVRSCRAFF.